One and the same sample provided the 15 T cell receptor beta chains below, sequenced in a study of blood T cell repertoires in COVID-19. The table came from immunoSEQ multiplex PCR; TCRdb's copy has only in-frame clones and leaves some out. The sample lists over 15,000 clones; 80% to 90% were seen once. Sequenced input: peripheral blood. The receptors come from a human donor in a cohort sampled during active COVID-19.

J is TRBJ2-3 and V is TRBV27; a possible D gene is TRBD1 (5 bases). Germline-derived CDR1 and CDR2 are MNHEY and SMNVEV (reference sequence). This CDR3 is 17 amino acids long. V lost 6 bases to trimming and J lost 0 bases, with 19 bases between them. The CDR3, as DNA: TGTGCCAGCAGACCGACAGCAGCATCCATTAGCACAGATACGCAGTATTTT. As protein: CASRPTAASISTDTQYF.

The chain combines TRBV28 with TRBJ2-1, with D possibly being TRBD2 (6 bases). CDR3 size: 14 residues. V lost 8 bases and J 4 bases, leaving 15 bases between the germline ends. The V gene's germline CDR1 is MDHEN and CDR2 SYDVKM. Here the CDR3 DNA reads TGTGCCAGCTTGGGACTCTCCTTTTACAATGAGCAGTTCTTC. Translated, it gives CASLGLSFYNEQFF.

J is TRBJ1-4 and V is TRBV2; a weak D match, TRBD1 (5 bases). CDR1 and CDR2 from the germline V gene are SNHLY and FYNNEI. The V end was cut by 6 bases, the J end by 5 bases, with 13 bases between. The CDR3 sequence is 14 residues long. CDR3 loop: CASRLTDRNEKLFF. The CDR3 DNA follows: TGTGCCAGCAGACTGACAGACCGAAATGAAAAACTGTTTTTT.

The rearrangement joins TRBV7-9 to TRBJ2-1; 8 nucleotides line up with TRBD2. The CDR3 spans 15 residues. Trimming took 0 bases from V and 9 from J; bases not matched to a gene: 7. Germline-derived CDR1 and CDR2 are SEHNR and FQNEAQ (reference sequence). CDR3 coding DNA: TGTGCCAGCAGCTTAGCCAGCGGGAGTGTCGGTGAGCAGTTCTTC. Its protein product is CASSLASGSVGEQFF.

DNA for the CDR3: TGTGCCAGCACCCTGGGGCACCCAACCTACGAGCAGTACTTC. Translated: CASTLGHPTYEQYF. The chain has TRBV28 and TRBJ2-7; tentative D call: TRBD1 (5 bases). Trimming took off 7 bases at V and 2 bases at J, with 15 bases between the two ends. The germline CDR1 and CDR2 sequences are MDHEN and SYDVKM. The CDR3 is 14 amino acids.

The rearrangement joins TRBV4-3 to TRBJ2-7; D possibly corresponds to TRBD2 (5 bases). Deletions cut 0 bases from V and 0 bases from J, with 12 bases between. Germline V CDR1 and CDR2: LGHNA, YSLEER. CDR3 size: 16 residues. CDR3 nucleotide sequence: TGCGCCAGCAGCCAAGATGTAGCGTTTCCCTCCTACGAGCAGTACTTC. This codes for CASSQDVAFPSYEQYF.

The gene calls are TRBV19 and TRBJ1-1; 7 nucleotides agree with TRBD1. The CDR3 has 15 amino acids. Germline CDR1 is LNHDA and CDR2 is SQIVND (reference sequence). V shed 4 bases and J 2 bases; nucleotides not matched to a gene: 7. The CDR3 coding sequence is TGTGCCAGTAGTACGGCCGGGACAGTTAACACTGAAGCTTTCTTT. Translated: CASSTAGTVNTEAFF.

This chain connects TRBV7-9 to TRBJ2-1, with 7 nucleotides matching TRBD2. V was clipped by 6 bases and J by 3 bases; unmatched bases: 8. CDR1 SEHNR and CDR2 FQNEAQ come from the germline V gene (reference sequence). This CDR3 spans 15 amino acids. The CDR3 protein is CASRKGAGYYNEQFF. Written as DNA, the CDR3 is TGTGCCAGCAGGAAAGGAGCGGGGTACTACAATGAGCAGTTCTTC.

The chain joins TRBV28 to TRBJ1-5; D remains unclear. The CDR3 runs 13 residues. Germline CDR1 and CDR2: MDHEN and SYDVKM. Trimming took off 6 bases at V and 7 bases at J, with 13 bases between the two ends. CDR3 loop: CASRLGSRQPQHF. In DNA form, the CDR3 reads TGTGCCAGCAGATTGGGCAGCCGGCAGCCCCAGCATTTT. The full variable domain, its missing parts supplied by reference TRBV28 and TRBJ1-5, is DVKVTQSSRYLVKRTGEKVFLECVQDMDHENMFWYRQDPGLGLRLIYFSYDVKMKEKGDIPEGYSVSREKKERFSLILESASTNQTSMYLCASRLGSRQPQHFGDGTRLSIL.

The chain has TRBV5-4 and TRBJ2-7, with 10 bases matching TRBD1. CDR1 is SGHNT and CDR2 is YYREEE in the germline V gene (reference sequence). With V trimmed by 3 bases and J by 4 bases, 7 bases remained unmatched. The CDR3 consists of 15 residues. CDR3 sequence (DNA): TGTGCCAGCAGCTCCGGTGGGACAGGGGTGTACGAGCAGTACTTC. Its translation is CASSSGGTGVYEQYF.

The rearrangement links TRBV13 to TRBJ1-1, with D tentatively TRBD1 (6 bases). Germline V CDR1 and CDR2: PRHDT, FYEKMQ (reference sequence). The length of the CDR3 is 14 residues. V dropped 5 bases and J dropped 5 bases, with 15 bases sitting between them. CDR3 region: CASSEQGRGTEAFF. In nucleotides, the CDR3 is TGTGCCAGCAGCGAGCAGGGGCGCGGGACTGAAGCTTTCTTT.

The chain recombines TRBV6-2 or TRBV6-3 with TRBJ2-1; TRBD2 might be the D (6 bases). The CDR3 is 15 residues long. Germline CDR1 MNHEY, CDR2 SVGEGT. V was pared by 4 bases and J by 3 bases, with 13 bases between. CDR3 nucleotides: TGTGCCAGCAGTTCCGCGGGTAGCGGCTACAATGAGCAGTTCTTC. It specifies CASSSAGSGYNEQFF.

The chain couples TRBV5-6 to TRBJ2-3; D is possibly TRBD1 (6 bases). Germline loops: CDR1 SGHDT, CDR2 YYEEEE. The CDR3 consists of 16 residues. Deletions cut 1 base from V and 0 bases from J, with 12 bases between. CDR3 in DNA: TGTGCCAGCAGCTTGCTGGGGGCGAGTAGCACAGATACGCAGTATTTT. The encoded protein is CASSLLGASSTDTQYF.

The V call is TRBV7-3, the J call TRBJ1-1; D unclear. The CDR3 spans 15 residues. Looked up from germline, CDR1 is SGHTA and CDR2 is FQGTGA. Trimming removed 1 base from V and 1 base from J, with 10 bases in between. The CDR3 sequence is CASSLRAAGNTEAFF. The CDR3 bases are TGTGCCAGCAGCTTAAGGGCAGCCGGGAACACTGAAGCTTTCTTT.

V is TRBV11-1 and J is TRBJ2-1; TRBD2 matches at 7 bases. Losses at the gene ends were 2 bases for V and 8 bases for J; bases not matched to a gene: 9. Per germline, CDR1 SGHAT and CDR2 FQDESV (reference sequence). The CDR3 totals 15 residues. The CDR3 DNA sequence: TGTGCCAGCAGCTTAAATCGCGGGAGATGGGATGAGCAGTTCTTC. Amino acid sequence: CASSLNRGRWDEQFF. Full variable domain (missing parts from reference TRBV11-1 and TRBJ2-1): EAEVAQSPRYKITEKSQAVAFWCDPISGHATLYWYRQILGQGPELLVQFQDESVVDDSQLPKDRFSAERLKGVDSTLKIQPAELGDSAMYLCASSLNRGRWDEQFFGPGTRLTVL.